These 2 T cell receptor beta chains came from one sample sequenced in a study of cytomegalovirus exposure and HLA in healthy donors. Researchers ran the PCR with 60 Vbeta and 13 Jbeta primers. This table comes from immunoSEQ multiplex PCR, and its TCRdb copy is limited to in-frame clones, with some not included. The specimen's table records about 140,000 clones. Input material: PBMCs. Every receptor here comes from a man aged 35-49 years in good health and CMV-seronegative.

V is TRBV20-1 and J is TRBJ2-5, with D uncertain. The CDR3 sequence is 11 residues long. CDR1 and CDR2 (germline): DFQATT, SNEGSKA (reference sequence). Trimming pared 6 bases from V and 2 bases from J, leaving 7 bases between. Here the CDR3 DNA reads TGCAGTGCCCCTCGGCAAGAGACCCAGTACTTC. This codes for CSAPRQETQYF.

The genes are TRBV5-4 and TRBJ1-1; TRBD1 agrees at 7 bases. Germline V lookup: CDR1 SGHNT, CDR2 YYREEE (reference sequence). Trimming at V came to 4 bases and at J to 4 bases, leaving 10 bases not matched to a gene. This CDR3 is built from 15 residues. This CDR3 reads CASSTRQGGLTEAFF. The CDR3 DNA sequence: TGTGCCAGCAGCACGCGACAGGGCGGACTCACTGAAGCTTTCTTT.